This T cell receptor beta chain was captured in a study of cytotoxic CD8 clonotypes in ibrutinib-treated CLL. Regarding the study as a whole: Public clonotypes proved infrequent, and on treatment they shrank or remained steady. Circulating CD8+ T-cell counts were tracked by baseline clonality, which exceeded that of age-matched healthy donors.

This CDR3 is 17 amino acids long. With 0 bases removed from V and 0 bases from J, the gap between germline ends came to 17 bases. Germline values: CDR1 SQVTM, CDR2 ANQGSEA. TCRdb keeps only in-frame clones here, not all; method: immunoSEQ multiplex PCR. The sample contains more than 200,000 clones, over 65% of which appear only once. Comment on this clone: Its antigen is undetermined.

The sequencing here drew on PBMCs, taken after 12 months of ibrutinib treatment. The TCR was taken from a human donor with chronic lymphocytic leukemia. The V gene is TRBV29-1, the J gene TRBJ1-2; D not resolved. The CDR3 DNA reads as TGCAGCGTTGAAGATCGACAAACCCAAAGCCCTAACTATGGCTACACCTTC. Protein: CSVEDRQTQSPNYGYTF.